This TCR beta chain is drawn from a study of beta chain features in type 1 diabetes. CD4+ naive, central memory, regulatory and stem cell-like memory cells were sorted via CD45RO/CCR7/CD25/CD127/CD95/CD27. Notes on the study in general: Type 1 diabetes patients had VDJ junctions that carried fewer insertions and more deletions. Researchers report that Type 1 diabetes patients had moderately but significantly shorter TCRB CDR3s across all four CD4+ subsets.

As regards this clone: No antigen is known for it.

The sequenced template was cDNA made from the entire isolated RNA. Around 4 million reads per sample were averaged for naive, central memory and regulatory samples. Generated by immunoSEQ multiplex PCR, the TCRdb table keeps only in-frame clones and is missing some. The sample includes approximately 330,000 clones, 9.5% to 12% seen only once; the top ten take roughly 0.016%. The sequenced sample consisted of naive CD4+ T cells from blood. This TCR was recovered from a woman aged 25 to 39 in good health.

The CDR3 sequence is CASSEGVAGAQETQYF. The CDR3 DNA reads TGTGCCAGCAGCGAAGGGGTAGCGGGAGCTCAAGAGACCCAGTACTTC. The rearrangement joins TRBV9 to TRBJ2-5; 9 bases line up with TRBD2. Trimming took 3 bases from V and 2 from J; bases not matched to a gene: 8. Looked up from germline, CDR1 is SGDLS and CDR2 is YYNGEE. The CDR3 runs 16 residues.